This is a list of T cell receptor beta chains from one sample in a study of T cell responses to AZD1222 COVID-19 vaccine. Generated by immunoSEQ multiplex PCR, the TCRdb table keeps only in-frame clones and is missing some. The data hold about 150,000 clones, with around nine tenths observed a single time. The specimen was peripheral blood, collected 28 days after the second AZD1222 dose. Source of these receptors: an adult who received the AZD1222 COVID-19 vaccine. Each CDR3 is given with its conserved first and last residue. A D gene is named only where the DNA matches it firmly. Clone size is shown for a subset of rows, as once, few, many or a class of expanded clone.

clone size: once
J gene: TRBJ1-1
V gene: TRBV7-9
D gene: .
CDR3 protein: CASANAGEAFF
CDR3 DNA: TGTGCCAGCGCCAACGCTGGAGAGGCTTTCTTT

clone size: once
J gene: TRBJ1-3
V gene: TRBV27
D gene: TRBD1
CDR3 protein: CASSLFGDRGSGNTIYF
CDR3 DNA: TGTGCCAGCAGTTTATTTGGGGACAGGGGCTCTGGAAACACCATATATTTT

clone size: .
J gene: TRBJ2-7
V gene: TRBV2
D gene: TRBD1
CDR3 protein: CASSEAGDRGYEQYF
CDR3 DNA: TGTGCCAGCAGTGAAGCGGGGGACAGGGGCTACGAGCAGTACTTC

clone size: .
J gene: TRBJ2-2
V gene: TRBV7-2
D gene: TRBD1
CDR3 protein: CASSPTGGISTGELFF
CDR3 DNA: TGTGCCAGCAGCCCCACAGGGGGCATAAGCACCGGGGAGCTGTTTTTT

clone size: .
J gene: TRBJ1-2
V gene: TRBV4-1
D gene: TRBD1
CDR3 protein: CASSQGQGGYGGYTF
CDR3 DNA: TGCGCCAGCAGCCAGGGACAGGGAGGATATGGGGGCTACACCTTC

clone size: .
J gene: TRBJ2-2
V gene: TRBV25-1
D gene: .
CDR3 protein: CASSGARELFF
CDR3 DNA: TGTGCCAGCAGTGGGGCCCGGGAGCTGTTTTTT

clone size: few
J gene: TRBJ1-1
V gene: TRBV12-5
D gene: .
CDR3 protein: CASGSQGKGTEAFF
CDR3 DNA: TGTGCTAGTGGTAGCCAGGGTAAAGGCACTGAAGCTTTCTTT

clone size: .
J gene: TRBJ2-7
V gene: TRBV27
D gene: TRBD1
CDR3 protein: CTSLTRTGAYEQYF
CDR3 DNA: TGTACCAGTCTAACCCGGACAGGGGCCTACGAGCAGTACTTC

clone size: .
J gene: TRBJ1-1
V gene: TRBV10-1
D gene: TRBD1
CDR3 protein: CASSGQGAVNTEAFF
CDR3 DNA: TGCGCCAGCAGTGGACAGGGGGCGGTGAACACTGAAGCTTTCTTT

clone size: .
J gene: TRBJ2-3
V gene: TRBV5-5
D gene: .
CDR3 protein: CASSYFDRFTDTQYF
CDR3 DNA: TGTGCCAGCAGCTACTTCGACCGGTTCACAGATACGCAGTATTTT

clone size: .
J gene: TRBJ2-4
V gene: TRBV6-2/TRBV6-3
D gene: .
CDR3 protein: CASSYGVALNIQYF
CDR3 DNA: TGTGCCAGCAGTTATGGTGTAGCGTTAAACATTCAGTACTTC

clone size: .
J gene: TRBJ1-1
V gene: TRBV6-5
D gene: TRBD1
CDR3 protein: CASSLGTGNTEAFF
CDR3 DNA: TGTGCCAGCAGTCTGGGGACAGGGAACACTGAAGCTTTCTTT

clone size: .
J gene: TRBJ2-7
V gene: TRBV6-1
D gene: .
CDR3 protein: CASSESGNPLYEQYF
CDR3 DNA: TGTGCCAGCAGTGAATCCGGGAACCCTCTCTACGAGCAGTACTTC

clone size: .
J gene: TRBJ2-3
V gene: TRBV6-1
D gene: TRBD2
CDR3 protein: CASSEAGAGYTDTQYF
CDR3 DNA: TGTGCCAGCAGTGAAGCTGGAGCGGGGTACACAGATACGCAGTATTTT

clone size: .
J gene: TRBJ1-5
V gene: TRBV10-2
D gene: .
CDR3 protein: CASSEKGNQPQHF
CDR3 DNA: TGCGCCAGCAGTGAAAAGGGGAATCAGCCCCAGCATTTT

clone size: .
J gene: TRBJ2-2
V gene: TRBV25-1
D gene: .
CDR3 protein: CASSWLAGELFF
CDR3 DNA: TGTGCCAGCTCCTGGCTGGCCGGGGAGCTGTTTTTT

clone size: few
J gene: TRBJ1-4
V gene: TRBV5-6
D gene: .
CDR3 protein: CASSPPGGRNEKLFF
CDR3 DNA: TGTGCCAGCAGCCCTCCCGGGGGCCGAAATGAAAAACTGTTTTTT

clone size: once
J gene: TRBJ1-2
V gene: TRBV29-1
D gene: .
CDR3 protein: CSVAGLWGYGVRNGYTF
CDR3 DNA: TGCAGCGTTGCAGGTCTTTGGGGTTATGGAGTACGTAACGGCTACACCTTC

clone size: .
J gene: TRBJ1-2
V gene: TRBV7-9
D gene: .
CDR3 protein: CATGAPLRGVAYGYTF
CDR3 DNA: TGTGCCACCGGGGCGCCTCTTAGAGGGGTCGCCTATGGCTACACCTTC

clone size: .
J gene: TRBJ1-4
V gene: TRBV3-1/TRBV3-2
D gene: TRBD1
CDR3 protein: CASSQEVPGQGREKLFF
CDR3 DNA: TGTGCCAGCAGCCAAGAGGTTCCGGGACAGGGACGAGAAAAACTGTTTTTT

clone size: .
J gene: TRBJ1-1
V gene: TRBV7-2
D gene: .
CDR3 protein: CASSSLGRGSYGAFF
CDR3 DNA: TGTGCCAGCAGCTCCCTGGGCAGGGGAAGCTACGGAGCTTTCTTT

clone size: once
J gene: TRBJ2-3
V gene: TRBV3-1/TRBV3-2
D gene: TRBD2
CDR3 protein: CASSHVSGGASDTQYF
CDR3 DNA: TGTGCCAGCAGCCACGTAAGCGGGGGGGCGTCAGATACGCAGTATTTT

clone size: .
J gene: TRBJ2-1
V gene: TRBV5-6
D gene: .
CDR3 protein: CASRLGSEEQFF
CDR3 DNA: TGTGCCAGCAGACTGGGCTCTGAAGAGCAGTTCTTC

clone size: .
J gene: TRBJ1-3
V gene: TRBV7-2
D gene: TRBD1
CDR3 protein: CASSPTGGNSGNTIYF
CDR3 DNA: TGTGCCAGCAGCCCGACAGGGGGCAACTCTGGAAACACCATATATTTT

clone size: .
J gene: TRBJ1-2
V gene: TRBV5-4
D gene: .
CDR3 protein: CASSQRGYYGYTF
CDR3 DNA: TGTGCCAGCAGCCAACGGGGGTACTATGGCTACACCTTC

clone size: once
J gene: TRBJ1-1
V gene: TRBV2
D gene: .
CDR3 protein: CASRPARETEAFF
CDR3 DNA: TGTGCCAGCAGACCCGCGAGGGAGACTGAAGCTTTCTTT

clone size: .
J gene: TRBJ1-3
V gene: TRBV28
D gene: .
CDR3 protein: CASYPGGHDGNTIYF
CDR3 DNA: TGTGCCAGCTATCCGGGGGGGCATGATGGAAACACCATATATTTT

clone size: .
J gene: TRBJ1-1
V gene: TRBV5-1
D gene: TRBD1
CDR3 protein: CASGRQGNTEAFF
CDR3 DNA: TGCGCCAGCGGCCGACAGGGGAACACTGAAGCTTTCTTT

clone size: .
J gene: TRBJ2-7
V gene: TRBV20-1
D gene: .
CDR3 protein: CSALYSYEQYF
CDR3 DNA: TGCAGTGCCCTATACTCCTACGAGCAGTACTTC

clone size: .
J gene: TRBJ1-1
V gene: TRBV10-3
D gene: TRBD1
CDR3 protein: CAISEFWTGVRANTEAFF
CDR3 DNA: TGTGCCATCAGTGAGTTTTGGACAGGGGTTAGAGCGAACACTGAAGCTTTCTTT

clone size: .
J gene: TRBJ2-7
V gene: TRBV4-1
D gene: .
CDR3 protein: CASSQDSIGSYEQYF
CDR3 DNA: TGCGCCAGCAGCCAAGATTCAATAGGGTCCTACGAGCAGTACTTC

clone size: .
J gene: TRBJ1-5
V gene: TRBV30
D gene: TRBD1
CDR3 protein: CAWRKRGQGKDQPQHF
CDR3 DNA: TGTGCCTGGAGGAAGAGGGGACAGGGAAAGGATCAGCCCCAGCATTTT

clone size: .
J gene: TRBJ2-3
V gene: TRBV11-2
D gene: TRBD2
CDR3 protein: CASSLVLGAGGPDTQYF
CDR3 DNA: TGTGCCAGCAGCTTAGTTCTCGGAGCGGGGGGGCCAGATACGCAGTATTTT

clone size: .
J gene: TRBJ2-5
V gene: TRBV12-3/TRBV12-4
D gene: .
CDR3 protein: CASSFQIQETQYF
CDR3 DNA: TGTGCCAGCAGTTTTCAGATCCAAGAGACCCAGTACTTC

clone size: .
J gene: TRBJ2-5
V gene: TRBV12-5
D gene: .
CDR3 protein: CASGLAALVETQYF
CDR3 DNA: TGTGCTAGTGGTTTGGCGGCCCTGGTAGAGACCCAGTACTTC

clone size: .
J gene: TRBJ1-1
V gene: TRBV5-6
D gene: TRBD1
CDR3 protein: CASSPGTENTEAFF
CDR3 DNA: TGTGCCAGCAGCCCCGGGACAGAGAACACTGAAGCTTTCTTT

clone size: .
J gene: TRBJ1-5
V gene: TRBV2
D gene: .
CDR3 protein: CASSEIRDGQPQHF
CDR3 DNA: TGTGCCAGCAGTGAAATCAGGGACGGGCAGCCCCAGCATTTT

clone size: .
J gene: TRBJ1-5
V gene: TRBV6-5
D gene: .
CDR3 protein: CASSYERGQPQHF
CDR3 DNA: TGTGCCAGCAGTTACGAAAGGGGTCAGCCCCAGCATTTT

clone size: .
J gene: TRBJ2-4
V gene: TRBV4-1
D gene: TRBD2
CDR3 protein: CASSQGGAGGQAKNIQYF
CDR3 DNA: TGCGCCAGCAGCCAAGGTGGAGCGGGGGGCCAAGCCAAAAACATTCAGTACTTC

clone size: .
J gene: TRBJ2-5
V gene: TRBV18
D gene: .
CDR3 protein: CASSPVAQETQYF
CDR3 DNA: TGTGCCAGCTCCCCGGTGGCCCAAGAGACCCAGTACTTC

clone size: .
J gene: TRBJ1-2
V gene: TRBV27
D gene: TRBD1
CDR3 protein: CASSLRTGNGYTF
CDR3 DNA: TGTGCCAGCAGTTTAAGGACAGGGAATGGCTACACCTTC

clone size: .
J gene: TRBJ2-7
V gene: TRBV11-2
D gene: TRBD2
CDR3 protein: CASRGPVAGEYSYEQYF
CDR3 DNA: TGTGCCAGCAGGGGTCCCGTGGCGGGGGAGTACTCCTACGAGCAGTACTTC

clone size: .
J gene: TRBJ1-2
V gene: TRBV3-1/TRBV3-2
D gene: .
CDR3 protein: CASSLSKGSGNYGYTF
CDR3 DNA: TGTGCCAGCAGCTTATCAAAAGGCTCAGGAAACTATGGCTACACCTTC

clone size: .
J gene: TRBJ2-4
V gene: TRBV7-6
D gene: TRBD2
CDR3 protein: CASSLAPGLAGIAKNIQYF
CDR3 DNA: TGTGCCAGCAGCTTAGCACCGGGACTAGCGGGGATAGCCAAAAACATTCAGTACTTC

clone size: once
J gene: TRBJ1-1
V gene: TRBV5-1
D gene: .
CDR3 protein: CASSLDVNTEAFF
CDR3 DNA: TGCGCCAGCAGCTTGGACGTGAACACTGAAGCTTTCTTT

clone size: .
J gene: TRBJ2-7
V gene: TRBV9
D gene: .
CDR3 protein: CASRGLQPRGPGYEQYF
CDR3 DNA: TGTGCCAGTCGAGGCCTCCAACCGCGGGGGCCAGGTTACGAGCAGTACTTC

clone size: .
J gene: TRBJ2-5
V gene: TRBV3-1/TRBV3-2
D gene: .
CDR3 protein: CASSQSEETQYF
CDR3 DNA: TGTGCCAGCAGCCAATCCGAGGAGACCCAGTACTTC

clone size: .
J gene: TRBJ1-2
V gene: TRBV7-9
D gene: TRBD1
CDR3 protein: CASSLGHGQGLHGYTF
CDR3 DNA: TGTGCCAGCAGCTTAGGTCATGGACAGGGTCTCCATGGCTACACCTTC

clone size: .
J gene: TRBJ1-6
V gene: TRBV3-1/TRBV3-2
D gene: .
CDR3 protein: CASSQLTSAYNSPLHF
CDR3 DNA: TGTGCCAGCAGCCAATTGACATCTGCCTATAATTCACCCCTCCACTTT

clone size: once
J gene: TRBJ2-2
V gene: TRBV4-2
D gene: .
CDR3 protein: CASSQDPIANTGELFF
CDR3 DNA: TGTGCCAGCAGCCAAGATCCCATAGCGAACACCGGGGAGCTGTTTTTT

clone size: .
J gene: TRBJ1-3
V gene: TRBV4-2
D gene: .
CDR3 protein: CASSKKSGGRTVSGNTIYF
CDR3 DNA: TGTGCCAGCAGCAAAAAGTCAGGTGGGCGGACGGTCTCTGGAAACACCATATATTTT

clone size: .
J gene: TRBJ2-7
V gene: TRBV29-1
D gene: TRBD1
CDR3 protein: CSAKQGPSYEQYF
CDR3 DNA: TGCAGCGCAAAACAGGGGCCCTCCTACGAGCAGTACTTC

clone size: .
J gene: TRBJ2-2
V gene: TRBV7-8
D gene: .
CDR3 protein: CASSLRRRAGTGELFF
CDR3 DNA: TGTGCCAGCAGCTTACGCAGGAGGGCGGGCACCGGGGAGCTGTTTTTT

clone size: few
J gene: TRBJ1-3
V gene: TRBV7-9
D gene: .
CDR3 protein: CASSLARGGSAGNTIYF
CDR3 DNA: TGTGCCAGCAGCTTAGCGCGAGGCGGCTCGGCGGGAAACACCATATATTTT

clone size: .
J gene: TRBJ2-7
V gene: TRBV12-3/TRBV12-4
D gene: .
CDR3 protein: CASSLVEERQYF
CDR3 DNA: TGTGCCAGCAGTTTAGTGGAGGAACGGCAGTACTTC